This TCR beta chain originates from a study of T cell responses to AZD1222 COVID-19 vaccine. Trimming stripped 7 bases from V and 0 bases from J, with 24 bases between. The CDR3 is made up of 19 amino acids. The germline V gene encodes CDR1 KGHDR and CDR2 SFDVKD. This table comes from immunoSEQ multiplex PCR, and its TCRdb copy is limited to in-frame clones, with some not included. Among 100,000 to 150,000 clones listed, 85% to 90% were seen once. The clonotype originates from an adult who received the AZD1222 COVID-19 vaccine. This chain connects TRBV24-1 to TRBJ1-3; TRBD1 might be the D (5 bases). The sequencing used peripheral blood, collected 28 days after the second AZD1222 dose. The CDR3 region has the DNA TGTGCCACCAGCGCAAGAAAACGCGGGGGGATGTTCTCTGGAAACACCATATATTTT. It translates to CATSARKRGGMFSGNTIYF.